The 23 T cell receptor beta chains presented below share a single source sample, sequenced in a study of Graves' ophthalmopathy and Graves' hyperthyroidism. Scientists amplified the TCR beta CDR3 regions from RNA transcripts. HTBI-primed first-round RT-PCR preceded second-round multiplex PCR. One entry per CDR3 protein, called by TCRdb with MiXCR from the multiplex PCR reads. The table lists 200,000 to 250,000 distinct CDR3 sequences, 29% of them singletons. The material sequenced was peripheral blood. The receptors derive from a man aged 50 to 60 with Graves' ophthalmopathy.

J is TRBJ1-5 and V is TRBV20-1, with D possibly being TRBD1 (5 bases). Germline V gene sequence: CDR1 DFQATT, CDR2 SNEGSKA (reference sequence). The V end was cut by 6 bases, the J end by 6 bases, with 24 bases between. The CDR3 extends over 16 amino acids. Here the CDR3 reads CSATDLDREVGQPQHF. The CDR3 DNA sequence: TGCAGTGCAACAGACCTAGACAGAGAGGTCGGTCAGCCCCAGCATTTT.

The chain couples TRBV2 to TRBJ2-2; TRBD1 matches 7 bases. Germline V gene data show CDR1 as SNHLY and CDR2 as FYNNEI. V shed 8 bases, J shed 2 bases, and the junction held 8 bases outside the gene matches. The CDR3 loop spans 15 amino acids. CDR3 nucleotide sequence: TGTGCCAGCGGGACACAGGGGTCTAACACCGGGGAGCTGTTTTTT. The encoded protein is CASGTQGSNTGELFF.

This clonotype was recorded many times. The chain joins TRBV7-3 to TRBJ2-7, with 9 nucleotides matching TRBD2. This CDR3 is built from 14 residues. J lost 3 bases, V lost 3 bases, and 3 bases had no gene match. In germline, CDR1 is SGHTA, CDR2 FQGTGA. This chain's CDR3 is CASSLGGRDYEQYF. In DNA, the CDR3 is TGTGCCAGCAGCTTGGGCGGGAGGGACTACGAGCAGTACTTC.

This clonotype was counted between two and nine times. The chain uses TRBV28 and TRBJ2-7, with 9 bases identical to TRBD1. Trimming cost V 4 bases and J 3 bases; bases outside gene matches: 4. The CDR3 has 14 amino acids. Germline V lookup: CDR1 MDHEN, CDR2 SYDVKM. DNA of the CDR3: TGTGCCAGCAGTTCCGACAGGGGGGACTACGAGCAGTACTTC. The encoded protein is CASSSDRGDYEQYF. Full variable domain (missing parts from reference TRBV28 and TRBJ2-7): DVKVTQSSRYLVKRTGEKVFLECVQDMDHENMFWYRQDPGLGLRLIYFSYDVKMKEKGDIPEGYSVSREKKERFSLILESASTNQTSMYLCASSSDRGDYEQYFGPGTRLTVT.

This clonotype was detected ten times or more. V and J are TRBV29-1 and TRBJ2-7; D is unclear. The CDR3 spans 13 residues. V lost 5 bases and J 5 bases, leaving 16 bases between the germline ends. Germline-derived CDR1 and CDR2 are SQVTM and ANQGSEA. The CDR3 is CSVSSPETHEQYF. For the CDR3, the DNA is TGCAGCGTTAGTTCTCCCGAGACGCACGAGCAGTACTTC.

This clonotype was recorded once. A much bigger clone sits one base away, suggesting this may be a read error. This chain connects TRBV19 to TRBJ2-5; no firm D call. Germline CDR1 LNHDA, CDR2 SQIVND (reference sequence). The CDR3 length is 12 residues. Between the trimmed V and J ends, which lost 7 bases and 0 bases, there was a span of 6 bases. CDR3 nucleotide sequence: TGTGCCAGTACCACAGACCAAGAGACCCAGTACTTC. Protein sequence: CASTTDQETQYF.

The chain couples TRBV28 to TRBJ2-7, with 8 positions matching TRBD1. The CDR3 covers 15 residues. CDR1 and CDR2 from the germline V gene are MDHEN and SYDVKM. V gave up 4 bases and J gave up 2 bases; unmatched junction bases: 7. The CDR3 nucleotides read TGTGCCAGCAGTTCGAGGACAGGGACGACCTACGAGCAGTACTTC. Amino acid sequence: CASSSRTGTTYEQYF.

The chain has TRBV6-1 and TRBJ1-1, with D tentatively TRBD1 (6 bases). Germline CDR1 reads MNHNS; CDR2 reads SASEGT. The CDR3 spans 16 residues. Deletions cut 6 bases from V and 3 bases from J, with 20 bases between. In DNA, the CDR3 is TGTGCCAGCAGGCCCCGAGGGGGGGACGCGGACACTGAAGCTTTCTTT. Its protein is CASRPRGGDADTEAFF.

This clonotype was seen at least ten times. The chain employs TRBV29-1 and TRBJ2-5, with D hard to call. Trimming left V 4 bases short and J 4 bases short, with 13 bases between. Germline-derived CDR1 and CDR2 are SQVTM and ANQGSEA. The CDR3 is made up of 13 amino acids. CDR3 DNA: TGCAGCGTTGGAGGTCCCAGAGGAGAGACCCAGTACTTC. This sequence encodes CSVGGPRGETQYF.

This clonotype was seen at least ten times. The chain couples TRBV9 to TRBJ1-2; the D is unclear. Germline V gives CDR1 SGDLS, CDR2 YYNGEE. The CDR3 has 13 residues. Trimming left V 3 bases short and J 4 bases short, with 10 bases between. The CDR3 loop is CASSARESYGYTF. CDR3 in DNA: TGTGCCAGCAGCGCGAGGGAAAGCTATGGCTACACCTTC.

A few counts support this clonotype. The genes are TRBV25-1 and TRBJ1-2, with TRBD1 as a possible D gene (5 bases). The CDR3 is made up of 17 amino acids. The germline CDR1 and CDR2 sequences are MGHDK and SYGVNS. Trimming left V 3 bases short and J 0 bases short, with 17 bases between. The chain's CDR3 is CASSDYQVFRANYGYTF. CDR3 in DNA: TGTGCCAGCAGTGATTACCAGGTGTTCAGGGCTAACTATGGCTACACCTTC.

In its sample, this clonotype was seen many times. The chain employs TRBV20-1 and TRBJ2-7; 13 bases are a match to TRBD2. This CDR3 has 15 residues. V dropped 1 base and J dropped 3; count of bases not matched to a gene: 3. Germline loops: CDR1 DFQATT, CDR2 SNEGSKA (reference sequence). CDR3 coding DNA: TGCAGTGCTAGAGGCCGGACTAGCGGGAGCTACGAGCAGTACTTC. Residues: CSARGRTSGSYEQYF.

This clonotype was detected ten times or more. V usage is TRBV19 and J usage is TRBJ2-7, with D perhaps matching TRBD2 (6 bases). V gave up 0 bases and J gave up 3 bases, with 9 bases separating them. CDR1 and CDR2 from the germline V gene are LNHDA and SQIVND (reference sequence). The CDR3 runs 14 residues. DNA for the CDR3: TGTGCCAGTAGTATAGAGGGGACTTTCTACGAGCAGTACTTC. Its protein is CASSIEGTFYEQYF.

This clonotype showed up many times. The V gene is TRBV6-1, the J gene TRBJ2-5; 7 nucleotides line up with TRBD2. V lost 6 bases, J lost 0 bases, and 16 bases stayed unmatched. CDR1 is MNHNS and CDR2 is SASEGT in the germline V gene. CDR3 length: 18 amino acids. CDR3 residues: CASSSGLLGGSDQETQYF. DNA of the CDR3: TGTGCCAGCAGCTCAGGTTTACTTGGCGGGAGTGACCAAGAGACCCAGTACTTC.

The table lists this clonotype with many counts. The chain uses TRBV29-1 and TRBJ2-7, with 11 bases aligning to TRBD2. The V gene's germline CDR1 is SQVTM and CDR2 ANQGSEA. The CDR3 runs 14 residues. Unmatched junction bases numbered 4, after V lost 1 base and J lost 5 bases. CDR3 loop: CSVEGTSGLNEQYF. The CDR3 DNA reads TGCAGCGTTGAAGGGACTAGCGGGTTGAACGAGCAGTACTTC.

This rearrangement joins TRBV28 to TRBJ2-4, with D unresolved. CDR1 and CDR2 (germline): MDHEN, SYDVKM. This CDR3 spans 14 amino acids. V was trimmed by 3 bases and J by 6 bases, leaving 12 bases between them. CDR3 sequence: CASSLSLGGNIQYF. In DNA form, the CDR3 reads TGTGCCAGCAGTTTGTCCCTAGGTGGAAACATTCAGTACTTC.

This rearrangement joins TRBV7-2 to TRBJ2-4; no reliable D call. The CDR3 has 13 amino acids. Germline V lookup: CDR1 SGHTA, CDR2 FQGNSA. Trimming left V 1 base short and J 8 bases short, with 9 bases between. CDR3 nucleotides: TGTGCCAGCAGCTTAGGGGGTGTCGACATTCAGTACTTC. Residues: CASSLGGVDIQYF.

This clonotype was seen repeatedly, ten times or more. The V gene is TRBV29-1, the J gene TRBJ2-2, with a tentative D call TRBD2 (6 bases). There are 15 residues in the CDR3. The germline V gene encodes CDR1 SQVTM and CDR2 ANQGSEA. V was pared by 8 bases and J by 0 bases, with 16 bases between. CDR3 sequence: CSCPRLGSNTGELFF. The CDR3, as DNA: TGCAGCTGTCCCAGACTAGGATCGAACACCGGGGAGCTGTTTTTT.

The CDR3 sequence is CASSPGEQETQYF. In DNA form, the CDR3 reads TGTGCCAGCAGCCCAGGGGAACAAGAGACCCAGTACTTC. The chain has TRBV3-1 and TRBJ2-5, with a tentative D call TRBD1 (6 bases). Germline CDR1 is LGHDT and CDR2 is YNNKEL (reference sequence). Trimming left V 4 bases short and J 2 bases short, with 8 bases between. The CDR3 is 13 residues long.

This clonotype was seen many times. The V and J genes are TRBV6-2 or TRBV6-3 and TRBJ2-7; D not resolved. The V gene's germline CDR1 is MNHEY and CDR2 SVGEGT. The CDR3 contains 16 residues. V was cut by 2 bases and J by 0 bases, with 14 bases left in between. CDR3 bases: TGTGCCAGCAGTTACGACGGTTTAATCGACTCCTACGAGCAGTACTTC. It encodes CASSYDGLIDSYEQYF.

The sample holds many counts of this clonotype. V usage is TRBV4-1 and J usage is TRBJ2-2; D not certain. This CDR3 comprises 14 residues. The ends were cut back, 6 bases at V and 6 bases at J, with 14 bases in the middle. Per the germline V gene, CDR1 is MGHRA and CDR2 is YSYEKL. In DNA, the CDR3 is TGCGCCAGCAGACTCGACTTCCCCGCCGGGGAGCTGTTTTTT. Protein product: CASRLDFPAGELFF.

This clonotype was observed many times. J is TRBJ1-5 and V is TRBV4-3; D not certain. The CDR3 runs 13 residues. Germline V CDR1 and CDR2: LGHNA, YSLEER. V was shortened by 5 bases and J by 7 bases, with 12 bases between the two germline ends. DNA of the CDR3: TGCGCCAGCAGCAAGACCCGGGGACAGCCCCAGCATTTT. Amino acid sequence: CASSKTRGQPQHF.

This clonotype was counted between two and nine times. The CDR3 DNA reads TGTGCCAGCAGCTTAGTTAGGCAGGGGGTAGGATACGAGCAGTACTTC. This sequence encodes CASSLVRQGVGYEQYF. This sequence joins TRBV11-2 and TRBJ2-7; TRBD1 matches 7 bases. The V gene's germline CDR1 is SGHAT and CDR2 FQNNGV. CDR3 size: 16 residues. V lost 1 base to trimming and J lost 4 bases; unmatched junction nucleotides: 10.